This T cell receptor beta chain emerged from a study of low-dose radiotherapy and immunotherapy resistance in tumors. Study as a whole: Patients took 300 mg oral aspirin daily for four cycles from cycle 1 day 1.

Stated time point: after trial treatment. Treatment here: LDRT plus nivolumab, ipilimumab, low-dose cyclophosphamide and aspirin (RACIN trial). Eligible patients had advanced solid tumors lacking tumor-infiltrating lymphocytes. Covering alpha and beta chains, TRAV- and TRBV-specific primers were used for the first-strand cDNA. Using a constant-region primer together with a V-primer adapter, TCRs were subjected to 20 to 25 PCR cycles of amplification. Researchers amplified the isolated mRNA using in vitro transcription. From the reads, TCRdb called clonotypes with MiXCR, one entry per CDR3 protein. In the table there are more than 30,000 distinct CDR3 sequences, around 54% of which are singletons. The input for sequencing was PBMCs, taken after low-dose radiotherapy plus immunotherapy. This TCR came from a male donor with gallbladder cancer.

The CDR3 is CASSQDPAGLGEQFF. CDR3 nucleotides: TGCGCCAGCAGCCAAGACCCAGCGGGATTGGGTGAGCAGTTCTTC. The J gene is TRBJ2-1, the V gene TRBV4-3, with 7 bases lining up with TRBD2. The CDR3 extends over 15 amino acids. CDR1 and CDR2 from the germline V gene are LGHNA and YSLEER. The V segment lost 0 bases and the J segment 9 bases; nucleotides outside the gene matches: 8.